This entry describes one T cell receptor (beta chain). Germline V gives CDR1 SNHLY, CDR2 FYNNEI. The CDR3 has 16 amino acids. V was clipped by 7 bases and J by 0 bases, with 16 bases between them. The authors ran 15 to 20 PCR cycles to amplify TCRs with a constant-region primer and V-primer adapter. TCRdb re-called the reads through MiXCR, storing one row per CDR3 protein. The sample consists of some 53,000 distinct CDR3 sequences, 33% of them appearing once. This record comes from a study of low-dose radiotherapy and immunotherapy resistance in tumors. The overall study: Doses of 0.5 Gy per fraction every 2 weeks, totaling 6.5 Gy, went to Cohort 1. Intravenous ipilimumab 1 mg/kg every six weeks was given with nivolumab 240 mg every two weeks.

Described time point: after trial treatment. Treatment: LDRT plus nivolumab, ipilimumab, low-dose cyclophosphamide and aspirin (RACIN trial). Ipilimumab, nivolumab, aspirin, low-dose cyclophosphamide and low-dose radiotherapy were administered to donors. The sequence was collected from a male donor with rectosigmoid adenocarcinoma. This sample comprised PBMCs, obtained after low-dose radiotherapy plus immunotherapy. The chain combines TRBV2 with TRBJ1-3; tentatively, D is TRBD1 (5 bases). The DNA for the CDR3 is TGTGCCAGCACCCTCCAACAGGCGTTCTCTGGAAACACCATATATTTT. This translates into CASTLQQAFSGNTIYF.